This TCR beta chain was captured in a study of CD8 T cells in Susac syndrome. The CDR3 contains 15 residues. Deletions cut 6 bases from V and 5 bases from J, with 22 bases between. CDR1 and CDR2 from the germline V gene are DFQATT and SNEGSKA (reference sequence). The authors reverse transcribed about 0.5 to 1 ug RNA with random hexamers. An immunoSEQ multiplex PCR generated amplified TCR beta CDR3 products spanning 54 Vbeta and 13 Jbeta. Via MiXCR, TCRdb re-called the immunoSEQ multiplex PCR reads, giving one row per CDR3 protein. The sample records under 200,000 distinct CDR3 sequences, 85% to 95% being singletons.

The clonotype was recovered from a human donor with Susac syndrome. Sample: CD4+ T cells from PBMCs. The chain recombines TRBV20-1 with TRBJ2-5; D is uncertain. CDR3: CSARFQVTASETQYF. DNA for the CDR3: TGCAGTGCCAGATTTCAGGTCACTGCGTCGGAGACCCAGTACTTC.